This T cell receptor beta chain was profiled in a study of blood T cell repertoires in COVID-19. Study-wide context: The United States, Italy and Spain were the sources of the acute and convalescent COVID-19 samples.

CDR1 is SGHNT, CDR2 YYREEE, per germline (reference sequence). The ends lost 4 bases at V and 6 bases at J; junction bases unmatched: 9. The CDR3 runs 16 residues. The data were produced by immunoSEQ multiplex PCR, yet TCRdb's version contains in-frame clones alone and is incomplete. The profile shows about 60,000 clones, roughly 78% of them singletons. The sequence was obtained from a woman of 80 years or more with acute or convalescent COVID-19. The sample comprised peripheral blood. The chain joins TRBV5-4 to TRBJ2-3, with 12 bases fitting TRBD2. CDR3 nucleotides: TGTGCCAGCAGCGTTCGAGGACTAGCGGGGACCGATACGCAGTATTTT. Translating it yields CASSVRGLAGTDTQYF.